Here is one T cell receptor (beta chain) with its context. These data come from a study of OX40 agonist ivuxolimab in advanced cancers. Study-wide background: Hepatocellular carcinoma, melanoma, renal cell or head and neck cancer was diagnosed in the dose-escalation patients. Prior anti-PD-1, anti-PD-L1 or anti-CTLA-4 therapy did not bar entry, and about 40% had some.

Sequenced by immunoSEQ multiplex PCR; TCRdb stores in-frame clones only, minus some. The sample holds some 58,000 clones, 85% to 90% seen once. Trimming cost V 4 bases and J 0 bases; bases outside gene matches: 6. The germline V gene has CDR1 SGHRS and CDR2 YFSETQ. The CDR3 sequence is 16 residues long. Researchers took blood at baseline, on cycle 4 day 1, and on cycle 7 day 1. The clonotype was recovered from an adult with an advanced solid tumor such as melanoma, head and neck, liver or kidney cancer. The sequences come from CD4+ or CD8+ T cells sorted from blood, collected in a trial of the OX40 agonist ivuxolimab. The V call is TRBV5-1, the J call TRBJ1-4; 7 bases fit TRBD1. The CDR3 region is CASSHGTAATNEKLFF. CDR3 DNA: TGCGCCAGCAGCCATGGGACAGCTGCAACTAATGAAAAACTGTTTTTT. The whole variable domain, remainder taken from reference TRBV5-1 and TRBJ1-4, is KAGVTQTPRYLIKTRGQQVTLSCSPISGHRSVSWYQQTPGQGLQFLFEYFSETQRNKGNFPGRFSGRQFSNSRSEMNVSTLELGDSALYLCASSHGTAATNEKLFFGSGTQLSVL.